The clone carrying this TCR beta chain was counted at least ten times. Its antigen is undetermined. The read falls 3 residues short of the CDR3 end, and the missing part is taken from the germline J gene. Both groups were predominantly of Caucasian heritage. Donors gave roughly 5 to 9 ml heparinized peripheral whole blood. The sample comes from a study of T cell clonality in common variable immunodeficiency. Study results and caveats: CVID patient heterogeneity limited repertoire-clinical complication correlations.

The CDR3 is 14 amino acids. V dropped 6 bases and J dropped 9; count of bases not matched to a gene: 4. Germline V CDR1 and CDR2: ENHRY, SYGVKD. Sequencing input was equivalent genomic DNA from CVID and controls. The method was immunoSEQ multiplex PCR; TCRdb's version includes in-frame clones alone and lacks a portion of them. Altogether about 52,000 clones were found in the sample, and no singletons occur. The V call is TRBV10-3, the J call TRBJ1-6, with 11 bases lining up with TRBD1. The material sequenced was peripheral blood mononuclear cells. This receptor was obtained from a person aged 18 to 70 in good health. Incomplete CDR3 DNA: TGTGCCATCAGCCGGACAGGGGGCAGTTCACCC. It codes for CAISRTGGSSP. The CDR3, in full, reads CAISRTGGSSPLHF.